This T cell receptor (beta chain) was sequenced in a study of blood T cell repertoires in COVID-19. Germline loops: CDR1 SGHRS, CDR2 YFSETQ. V dropped 4 bases and J dropped 4; count of bases not matched to a gene: 11. CDR3 length equals 17 residues. Sequenced by immunoSEQ multiplex PCR; TCRdb stores in-frame clones only, minus some. The sample holds about 40,000 clones, approximately 80% seen once. The clonotype originates from an older woman with acute or convalescent COVID-19. The chain joins TRBV5-1 to TRBJ2-5; 12 bases match TRBD2. The sequenced sample was peripheral blood. This CDR3 is CASSPGTSGPFGETQYF. For the CDR3, the DNA is TGCGCCAGCAGCCCAGGGACTAGCGGGCCATTCGGAGAGACCCAGTACTTC.